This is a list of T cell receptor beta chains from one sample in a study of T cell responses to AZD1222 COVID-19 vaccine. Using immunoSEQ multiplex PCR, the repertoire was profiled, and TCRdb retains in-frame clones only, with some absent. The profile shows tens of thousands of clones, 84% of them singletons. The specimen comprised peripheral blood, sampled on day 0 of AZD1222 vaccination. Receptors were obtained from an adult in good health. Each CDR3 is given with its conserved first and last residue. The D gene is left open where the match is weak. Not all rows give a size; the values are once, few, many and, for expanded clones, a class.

cdr3_aa: CAISGTDNYNEQFF; cdr3_nt: TGTGCCATCAGTGGGACAGATAACTACAATGAGCAGTTCTTC; clone_size: once; v_call: TRBV10-3; j_call: TRBJ2-1; d_call: .
cdr3_aa: CASSVGSGGNYEQYF; cdr3_nt: TGTGCCAGCAGCGTTGGTAGCGGGGGAAATTACGAGCAGTACTTC; clone_size: .; v_call: TRBV9; j_call: TRBJ2-7; d_call: TRBD2
cdr3_aa: CSADPSTDTQYF; cdr3_nt: TGCAGCGCCGACCCTAGCACAGATACGCAGTATTTT; clone_size: .; v_call: TRBV29-1; j_call: TRBJ2-3; d_call: .
cdr3_aa: CASSLRYNEQFF; cdr3_nt: TGTGCCAGCAGCTTGCGGTACAATGAGCAGTTCTTC; clone_size: .; v_call: TRBV5-6; j_call: TRBJ2-1; d_call: .
cdr3_aa: CASSSTTGNTIYF; cdr3_nt: TGCGCCAGCAGTTCAACGACTGGAAACACCATATATTTT; clone_size: .; v_call: TRBV4-3; j_call: TRBJ1-3; d_call: .
cdr3_aa: CATSHLGLTGTDTQYF; cdr3_nt: TGTGCCACCAGCCACCTTGGATTAACGGGCACAGATACGCAGTATTTT; clone_size: .; v_call: TRBV24-1; j_call: TRBJ2-3; d_call: .
cdr3_aa: CAWSGGSGNSPLHF; cdr3_nt: TGTGCCTGGAGTGGAGGGAGTGGGAATTCACCCCTCCACTTT; clone_size: .; v_call: TRBV30; j_call: TRBJ1-6; d_call: .
cdr3_aa: CSATGQAGNTIYF; cdr3_nt: TGCAGCGCCACCGGACAGGCCGGAAACACCATATATTTT; clone_size: .; v_call: TRBV29-1; j_call: TRBJ1-3; d_call: TRBD1
cdr3_aa: CASSHYRTGELFF; cdr3_nt: TGTGCCAGCAGCCACTACAGGACCGGGGAGCTGTTTTTT; clone_size: .; v_call: TRBV7-9; j_call: TRBJ2-2; d_call: .
cdr3_aa: CASSEGGTGDGYTF; cdr3_nt: TGTGCCAGCAGTGAGGGGGGGACAGGGGATGGCTACACCTTC; clone_size: .; v_call: TRBV6-1; j_call: TRBJ1-2; d_call: TRBD1
cdr3_aa: CASSPASGTKGYNEQFF; cdr3_nt: TGTGCCAGCTCACCGGCTTCCGGGACGAAAGGATACAATGAGCAGTTCTTC; clone_size: .; v_call: TRBV18; j_call: TRBJ2-1; d_call: .
cdr3_aa: CASSLGGAGNQPQHF; cdr3_nt: TGTGCCAGCAGCTTAGGGGGCGCGGGCAATCAGCCCCAGCATTTT; clone_size: .; v_call: TRBV7-6; j_call: TRBJ1-5; d_call: .
cdr3_aa: CASSLYGGNTEAFF; cdr3_nt: TGTGCCAGCAGCTTATACGGCGGGAACACTGAAGCTTTCTTT; clone_size: .; v_call: TRBV7-3; j_call: TRBJ1-1; d_call: .
cdr3_aa: CASTLTGEAFF; cdr3_nt: TGTGCCAGCACCTTAACAGGGGAAGCTTTCTTT; clone_size: .; v_call: TRBV28; j_call: TRBJ1-1; d_call: .
cdr3_aa: CSARTGPDNEQFF; cdr3_nt: TGCAGCGCCCGGACAGGGCCGGACAATGAGCAGTTCTTC; clone_size: few; v_call: TRBV29-1; j_call: TRBJ2-1; d_call: TRBD1
cdr3_aa: CASSVKGQLSSGNTIYF; cdr3_nt: TGTGCCAGCAGCGTCAAAGGACAGTTGAGCTCTGGAAACACCATATATTTT; clone_size: .; v_call: TRBV9; j_call: TRBJ1-3; d_call: .
cdr3_aa: CASSRNSGTGELFF; cdr3_nt: TGTGCCAGCAGCCGTAATTCCGGGACAGGGGAGCTGTTTTTT; clone_size: .; v_call: TRBV3-1/TRBV3-2; j_call: TRBJ2-2; d_call: .
cdr3_aa: CASSLTPGISFQGYTF; cdr3_nt: TGTGCCAGCAGCTTAACCCCGGGTATCTCCTTTCAAGGCTACACCTTC; clone_size: .; v_call: TRBV7-3; j_call: TRBJ1-2; d_call: .
cdr3_aa: CASSLGLRGNTEAFF; cdr3_nt: TGTGCCAGCAGTTTAGGGTTGAGGGGGAACACTGAAGCTTTCTTT; clone_size: .; v_call: TRBV28; j_call: TRBJ1-1; d_call: .
cdr3_aa: CAWSVQGKAPQHF; cdr3_nt: TGTGCCTGGAGTGTACAGGGCAAGGCGCCCCAGCATTTT; clone_size: few; v_call: TRBV30; j_call: TRBJ1-5; d_call: .
cdr3_aa: CASSLAMNTEAFF; cdr3_nt: TGTGCCAGCAGCTTAGCGATGAACACTGAAGCTTTCTTT; clone_size: .; v_call: TRBV7-2; j_call: TRBJ1-1; d_call: .
cdr3_aa: CASSLFGKSEQYF; cdr3_nt: TGTGCCAGCAGCTTATTCGGGAAGTCGGAGCAGTACTTC; clone_size: .; v_call: TRBV7-2; j_call: TRBJ2-7; d_call: .
cdr3_aa: CASSLVDTPGGTSPLHF; cdr3_nt: TGTGCCAGCAGCTTAGTGGATACCCCCGGCGGCACTTCACCCCTCCACTTT; clone_size: few; v_call: TRBV7-2; j_call: TRBJ1-6; d_call: .
cdr3_aa: CASSQRRQEKLFF; cdr3_nt: TGTGCCAGCAGCCAAAGAAGACAGGAAAAACTGTTTTTT; clone_size: few; v_call: TRBV3-1/TRBV3-2; j_call: TRBJ1-4; d_call: .
cdr3_aa: CASSLRDRVLRGYTF; cdr3_nt: TGTGCCAGCAGCTTAAGGGACAGGGTACTTCGTGGCTACACCTTC; clone_size: .; v_call: TRBV5-6; j_call: TRBJ1-2; d_call: TRBD1
cdr3_aa: CASTPLAGLETQYF; cdr3_nt: TGTGCCAGCACCCCCCTAGCGGGATTGGAGACCCAGTACTTC; clone_size: once; v_call: TRBV3-1/TRBV3-2; j_call: TRBJ2-5; d_call: TRBD2
cdr3_aa: CASSQEHGPNVLTF; cdr3_nt: TGTGCCAGCAGCCAAGAACACGGGCCCAACGTCCTGACTTTC; clone_size: once; v_call: TRBV4-2; j_call: TRBJ2-6; d_call: .
cdr3_aa: CARGASDGYTF; cdr3_nt: TGTGCCCGGGGGGCCTCGGATGGCTACACCTTC; clone_size: .; v_call: TRBV30; j_call: TRBJ1-2; d_call: .
cdr3_aa: CASSPRGGATNEKLFF; cdr3_nt: TGTGCCAGCAGCCCGAGGGGGGGGGCTACTAATGAAAAACTGTTTTTT; clone_size: once; v_call: TRBV11-2; j_call: TRBJ1-4; d_call: .
cdr3_aa: CASSPWKHSNQPQHF; cdr3_nt: TGTGCCAGCAGTCCTTGGAAACATAGCAATCAGCCCCAGCATTTT; clone_size: .; v_call: TRBV6-6; j_call: TRBJ1-5; d_call: .
cdr3_aa: CASSLAGTGKRGNTIYF; cdr3_nt: TGCGCCAGCAGCTTGGCCGGGACAGGGAAACGGGGAAACACCATATATTTT; clone_size: few; v_call: TRBV5-1; j_call: TRBJ1-3; d_call: TRBD1
cdr3_aa: CSASISGGGDGSYTF; cdr3_nt: TGCAGTGCTAGTATTTCGGGGGGCGGAGATGGAAGCTACACCTTC; clone_size: .; v_call: TRBV20-1; j_call: TRBJ1-2; d_call: .
cdr3_aa: CASSSDLSGNTIYF; cdr3_nt: TGTGCCAGCAGCTCGGACCTCTCTGGAAACACCATATATTTT; clone_size: .; v_call: TRBV6-6; j_call: TRBJ1-3; d_call: .
cdr3_aa: CASSEGTAIDQPQHF; cdr3_nt: TGTGCCAGCAGTGAGGGGACAGCTATCGATCAGCCCCAGCATTTT; clone_size: .; v_call: TRBV25-1; j_call: TRBJ1-5; d_call: TRBD1
cdr3_aa: CASSKGIGGVFYEQYF; cdr3_nt: TGTGCCAGCAGCAAAGGGATAGGAGGGGTTTTCTACGAGCAGTACTTC; clone_size: .; v_call: TRBV21-1; j_call: TRBJ2-7; d_call: .
cdr3_aa: CASSLPPREYEQYF; cdr3_nt: TGTGCCAGCAGTTTGCCCCCCCGGGAGTACGAGCAGTACTTC; clone_size: .; v_call: TRBV28; j_call: TRBJ2-7; d_call: .
cdr3_aa: CASSLARTSGRHYEQYF; cdr3_nt: TGTGCCAGCAGCTTAGCTAGGACTAGCGGGAGACACTACGAGCAGTACTTC; clone_size: .; v_call: TRBV7-8; j_call: TRBJ2-7; d_call: TRBD2
cdr3_aa: CASSPQYGYTF; cdr3_nt: TGTGCCAGCAGCCCCCAGTATGGCTACACCTTC; clone_size: .; v_call: TRBV7-9; j_call: TRBJ1-2; d_call: .
cdr3_aa: CASSPSVRDGYTF; cdr3_nt: TGTGCCAGCTCACCTTCCGTCAGGGATGGCTACACCTTC; clone_size: .; v_call: TRBV18; j_call: TRBJ1-2; d_call: .